This T cell receptor beta chain was retrieved from a study of T cells after yellow fever vaccination (dated by TCRdb to the late 2010s). With respect to the entire study: The SMART-Seq v4 Ultra Low Input RNA kit was used to prepare libraries from fractions with low cell numbers. Bulk PBMC replicates and cell subsets were isolated from blood drawn at multiple timepoints before and after both primary and secondary immunization. To follow T-cell clones before and after both primary and booster YFV17D yellow fever vaccination, bulk TCR alpha and beta repertoires underwent longitudinal sequencing. Two healthy male donors, one aged 18 to 29 and one aged 30 to 40 years, were included in the cohort.

V is pared back by 1 base and J by 5 bases, with 13 bases lying between the germline termini. Sequences DFQATT (CDR1) and SNEGSKA (CDR2) are obtained from the germline V gene (reference sequence). From the cysteine through the phenylalanine, the CDR3 covers 14 amino acids. Only the CDR3 portion is preserved as DNA: 42 bases, with reading frame beginning at the first base. The treatment or condition label corresponds to: live attenuated yellow fever vaccine strain. At each blood-draw timepoint, two biological replicates of bulk PBMCs were obtained. A standard Ficoll-Paque protocol was used to isolate PBMCs from peripheral blood. TriZol was used to extract RNA from bulk PBMCs, CD4 and CD8 fractions, and dextramer-positive and dextramer-negative fractions. Summary of the overall study and its limitations: Compared with the primary T-cell response, the secondary T-cell response was faster but weaker, reaching its peak on day 5 rather than on day 15. Most clones expanded after primary vaccination (almost 98% of CD4 and around 89% of CD8) were re-detected after the booster, suggesting that broad memory maintenance occurred. A small fraction of clonotypes appeared in both the CD4 and CD8 compartments, likely as a result of convergent recombination. FACS-sorted repertoires could contain abundant contaminating clonotypes from the bulk population, so computational filtering was required. Because the study included only two donors, the extent to which the findings can be generalized is limited.

This clonotype showed up just a few times. The antigen it binds to is not known. No qualities accompany the bases; no much larger clone lies one base away. Synthesis of TCR cDNA relied on 5'RACE template switching, a step that introduced a universal primer site along with unique molecular identifiers. Priming of cDNA synthesis was performed from both the TCR alpha and TCR beta constant segments. Library amplification used two PCR steps, and the second PCR step added sample barcodes and sequencing adapters. Sequencing of libraries was performed on Illumina HiSeq 2500 (2x100 bp) or NovaSeq (2x150 bp). In the source study's methods: Reads were demultiplexed and collapsed into UMI consensus sequences with MIGEC, and V(D)J alignment was performed with MiXCR. Vaccine-responding clonotypes were defined with edgeR using replicate PBMC samples, requiring FDR below 0.01 and a log2 fold change above 5 up to day 15. Each bulk clonotype was labeled CD4 or CD8 based on which sequenced repertoire, CD4 or CD8, contained the clonotype at higher abundance. TCRdb ran its own pipeline on the public reads, namely fastp trimming at Q25 and MiXCR clone calling, and kept in-frame beta chains. Merged by CDR3 protein, the rows form single entries marked with the most common genes and DNA. It is TCRdb's table, rather than the study itself, that gives the V and J calls and clone size. The sample table records 450,000 to 600,000 distinct CDR3 sequences; approximately 16% of these occur just once. Of the sample, roughly a sixth falls within the top ten clones.

Recombination connected TRBV20-1 to TRBJ2-3; TRBD2 is perhaps the D gene, given 7 matching bases. The source is a man aged 18 to 35 who received the YFV17D yellow fever vaccine. The starting material was PBMCs, obtained around 5 days after the first yellow fever vaccination. The nucleotides are TGCAGTGCTAGAGCTGCGGGGGCCCTAGATACGCAGTATTTT. It encodes CSARAAGALDTQYF.